The TCR beta chain under discussion was sequenced for a study of metastatic and nonmetastatic thyroid tumors. All patients were treatment-naive before thyroid surgery. The CDR3 extends over 17 amino acids. Per germline, CDR1 DFQATT and CDR2 SNEGSKA (reference sequence). Trimming cost V 0 bases and J 1 base, with 18 bases left between them. TCRdb re-called the PCR reads with MiXCR. The data hold roughly 30,000 clones, with just under 30% observed a single time. This clone was observed a single time. The sequencing input was blood. V and J are TRBV20-1 and TRBJ2-5; D is undetermined. This TCR was recovered from a female donor with papillary thyroid cancer or a benign thyroid nodule (not recorded which). Some clones in this sample may be carry-over from other donors' samples. Written as DNA, the CDR3 is TGCAGTGCTAGAGATCTTCACACACCGACCTTCCAAGAGACCCAGTACTTC. Protein product: CSARDLHTPTFQETQYF.